The 17 T cell receptor beta chains presented below share a single source sample, sequenced in a study of Tregs in tolerant kidney transplant recipients. Sequencing was performed with immunoSEQ multiplex PCR; in TCRdb, only in-frame clones are kept and a portion is missing. The sample has 60,000 to 75,000 clones, 70% to 90% seen once. The sequencing here drew on Tregs from blood, taken before the transplant. Receptors originate from a human donor who received a combined kidney and bone marrow transplant.

The chain is built from TRBV10-3 and TRBJ2-7; 10 bases align to TRBD1. This CDR3 comprises 16 residues. Per germline, CDR1 ENHRY and CDR2 SYGVKD. V shed 10 bases, J shed 3 bases, and the junction held 15 bases outside the gene matches. The DNA of the CDR3 is TGTGCCACCCGCCGGATGGGACAGGGGACCCTCTACGAGCAGTACTTC. Amino acids: CATRRMGQGTLYEQYF.

This clone was detected only once. The genes are TRBV5-6 and TRBJ1-1, with D maybe TRBD1 (6 bases). The CDR3 length is 14 residues. V was clipped by 2 bases and J by 0 bases, with 8 bases between them. Germline V gene lookup returns CDR1 SGHDT and CDR2 YYEEEE. CDR3 DNA: TGTGCCAGCAGCTTTGGGGGCTTGAACACTGAAGCTTTCTTT. This sequence encodes CASSFGGLNTEAFF.

This chain links TRBV5-4 with TRBJ1-2, with TRBD1 matching over 10 bases. CDR1 and CDR2 from the germline V gene are SGHNT and YYREEE (reference sequence). CDR3 size: 17 residues. V shed 6 bases, J shed 0 bases, and the junction held 11 bases outside the gene matches. CDR3 loop: CASINRQGAMPNYGYTF. The CDR3 DNA reads TGTGCCAGCATCAATCGACAGGGGGCTATGCCTAACTATGGCTACACCTTC. The full variable domain, its missing parts supplied by reference TRBV5-4 and TRBJ1-2, is ETGVTQSPTHLIKTRGQQVTLRCSSQSGHNTVSWYQQALGQGPQFIFQYYREEENGRGNFPPRFSGLQFPNYSSELNVNALELDDSALYLCASINRQGAMPNYGYTFGSGTRLTVV.

V and J are TRBV5-1 and TRBJ1-2, with 8 bases fitting TRBD1. The CDR3 length is 13 residues. CDR1 and CDR2 (germline): SGHRS, YFSETQ. After removal of 5 bases from V and 1 base from J, the junction contained 1 base not matched to a gene. In DNA form, the CDR3 reads TGCGCCAGCAGAGGACAGGGTAACTATGGCTACACCTTC. This encodes CASRGQGNYGYTF. Complete variable domain (other parts from reference TRBV5-1 and TRBJ1-2): KAGVTQTPRYLIKTRGQQVTLSCSPISGHRSVSWYQQTPGQGLQFLFEYFSETQRNKGNFPGRFSGRQFSNSRSEMNVSTLELGDSALYLCASRGQGNYGYTFGSGTRLTVV.

The chain has TRBV28 and TRBJ1-1; the D gene is possibly TRBD1 (5 bases). This CDR3 has 15 amino acids. The V gene's germline CDR1 is MDHEN and CDR2 SYDVKM. With 3 bases removed from V and 0 bases from J, the gap between germline ends came to 11 bases. The CDR3 region is CASSFTRGLNTEAFF. CDR3 DNA sequence: TGTGCCAGCAGTTTCACCCGGGGCCTGAACACTGAAGCTTTCTTT.

The V and J genes are TRBV6-1 and TRBJ2-1, with D hard to call. Germline CDR1 is MNHNS and CDR2 is SASEGT. The V end lost 1 base, the J end lost 6 bases, and 13 bases lay between the germline ends. The CDR3 has 15 residues. The CDR3 sequence is CASSEGRITGNEQFF. CDR3 DNA: TGTGCCAGCAGTGAAGGGCGGATAACGGGCAATGAGCAGTTCTTC.

The CDR3 loop reads CASSQGQGVANEKLFF. CDR3 DNA sequence: TGTGCCAGCAGCCAAGGACAGGGGGTTGCTAATGAAAAACTGTTTTTT. V and J are TRBV14 and TRBJ1-4; the match to TRBD1 covers 9 bases. V was clipped by 1 base and J by 3 bases; unmatched bases: 3. Germline V gene data show CDR1 as SGHDN and CDR2 as FVKESK. CDR3 length: 16 residues.

The rearrangement joins TRBV15 to TRBJ1-4; D is uncertain. Germline V lookup: CDR1 LNHNV, CDR2 YYDKDF (reference sequence). V was cut by 4 bases and J by 1 base, with 13 bases left in between. This CDR3 contains 16 residues. The CDR3 region is CATSTLRAGTNEKLFF. CDR3 bases: TGTGCCACCAGCACCCTAAGGGCAGGAACTAATGAAAAACTGTTTTTT.

The chain carries TRBV6-5 and TRBJ2-7, with no clear D. The V end was cut by 2 bases, the J end by 2 bases, with 10 bases between. Germline V CDR1 and CDR2: MNHEY, SVGAGI. The CDR3 is 14 residues long. The CDR3 sequence is CASSYGQTTYEQYF. For the CDR3, the DNA is TGTGCCAGCAGTTACGGGCAGACGACCTACGAGCAGTACTTC.

V and J are TRBV19 and TRBJ1-4, with D maybe TRBD1 (6 bases). Trimming removed 7 bases at V and 0 bases at J, with 21 bases between. Germline loops: CDR1 LNHDA, CDR2 SQIVND (reference sequence). CDR3 length: 18 amino acids. Here the CDR3 reads CASNSAVGARATNEKLFF. The CDR3 region has the DNA TGTGCCAGTAATTCGGCGGTGGGGGCGCGTGCAACTAATGAAAAACTGTTTTTT. The variable domain in full, with the rest retrieved from reference TRBV19 and TRBJ1-4, is DGGITQSPKYLFRKEGQNVTLSCEQNLNHDAMYWYRQDPGQGLRLIYYSQIVNDFQKGDIAEGYSVSREKKESFPLTVTSAQKNPTAFYLCASNSAVGARATNEKLFFGSGTQLSVL.

This chain links TRBV7-9 with TRBJ1-1; D remains unclear. The CDR3 length is 12 residues. Between the trimmed V and J ends, which lost 3 bases and 5 bases, there was a span of 7 bases. Germline V gene data show CDR1 as SEHNR and CDR2 as FQNEAQ (reference sequence). The CDR3 sequence is CASSFQWTEAFF. The DNA for the CDR3 is TGTGCCAGCAGCTTTCAGTGGACTGAAGCTTTCTTT.

The rearrangement joins TRBV28 to TRBJ2-7, with D possibly being TRBD2 (5 bases). Trimming left V 1 base short and J 2 bases short, with 12 bases between. From germline, CDR1 is MDHEN and CDR2 SYDVKM. This CDR3 region has 15 residues. CDR3 nucleotides: TGTGCCAGCAGTTTATACCCCGACGGGGCCTACGAGCAGTACTTC. This encodes CASSLYPDGAYEQYF.

A few counts support this clone. This chain links TRBV7-9 with TRBJ2-3, with a weak D call TRBD2 (5 bases). The CDR3 loop spans 14 amino acids. Per germline, CDR1 SEHNR and CDR2 FQNEAQ (reference sequence). V was clipped by 5 bases and J by 4 bases, with 13 bases between them. The CDR3 loop is CASSLRGYPDTQYF. In DNA form, the CDR3 reads TGTGCCAGCAGCCTCCGAGGGTACCCAGATACGCAGTATTTT.

The gene calls are TRBV7-9 and TRBJ2-7, with 10 bases identical to TRBD1. This CDR3 spans 14 amino acids. Trimming took 3 bases from V and 3 from J; bases not matched to a gene: 2. Germline V CDR1 and CDR2: SEHNR, FQNEAQ (reference sequence). The CDR3 sequence is CASSLTGGVYEQYF. DNA for the CDR3: TGTGCCAGCAGCTTGACAGGGGGCGTCTACGAGCAGTACTTC.

CDR3 sequence: CASSRGSAIGGYTF. CDR3 nucleotides: TGTGCCAGCAGCCGGGGGTCGGCTATAGGTGGCTACACCTTC. The chain has TRBV5-4 and TRBJ1-2; D is perhaps TRBD1 (5 bases). Germline-derived CDR1 and CDR2 are SGHNT and YYREEE (reference sequence). This CDR3 spans 14 amino acids. V was shortened by 4 bases and J by 7 bases, with 17 bases between the two germline ends. The full variable domain, completed using reference TRBV5-4 and TRBJ1-2, is ETGVTQSPTHLIKTRGQQVTLRCSSQSGHNTVSWYQQALGQGPQFIFQYYREEENGRGNFPPRFSGLQFPNYSSELNVNALELDDSALYLCASSRGSAIGGYTFGSGTRLTVV.

Regarding this clone: Other nucleotide sequences from this sample produce the same CDR3. The chain employs TRBV7-9 and TRBJ1-2; possibly TRBD1 for D (5 bases). V was cut by 5 bases and J by 4 bases, with 11 bases left in between. This CDR3 has 13 amino acids. CDR1 is SEHNR, CDR2 FQNEAQ, per germline (reference sequence). Here the CDR3 reads CASSPVGGYGYTF. DNA for the CDR3: TGTGCCAGCAGCCCCGTCGGGGGCTATGGCTACACCTTC.

The chain recombines TRBV2 with TRBJ2-2, with TRBD2 matching over 10 bases. CDR1 SNHLY and CDR2 FYNNEI come from the germline V gene. The CDR3 runs 17 residues. V lost 6 bases to trimming and J lost 4 bases; unmatched junction nucleotides: 11. The DNA of the CDR3 is TGTGCCAGCAGGGCTAGCGGGGGTGCAGGTAGCACCGGGGAGCTGTTTTTT. It specifies CASRASGGAGSTGELFF.